This T cell receptor (beta chain) was captured in a study of PD-1 blockade in classical Hodgkin lymphoma. Study-wide results and limits: CD8+ TCR diversity did not rise significantly by C4D1, unlike CD4+.

This sample's time point: cycle 4 day 1 (C4D1), after five to seven weeks of nivolumab. Every patient had relapsed following autologous stem cell transplantation, and cohorts differed in brentuximab vedotin exposure. Negative magnetic selection isolated CD4+ T cells from thawed PBMCs. Complete response, partial response or progressive disease made up the best responses. Note on this clone: Antigen specificity is unknown.

The V end was cut by 3 bases, the J end by 0 bases, with 17 bases between. The CDR3 length is 18 residues. Germline CDR1 and CDR2: LNHDA and SQIVND (reference sequence). Using immunoSEQ multiplex PCR, the repertoire was profiled, and TCRdb retains in-frame clones only, with some absent. This table holds 15,000 to 20,000 clones, approximately 70% found once. The sample in question was CD4+ T cells from blood, obtained before the fourth cycle of nivolumab. The TCR was taken from a human donor with classical Hodgkin lymphoma. The chain recombines TRBV19 with TRBJ2-2; tentative D call: TRBD1 (5 bases). CDR3 residues: CASSIKSSDTANTGELFF. In nucleotides, the CDR3 is TGTGCCAGTAGTATTAAATCCTCGGACACCGCGAACACCGGGGAGCTGTTTTTT.